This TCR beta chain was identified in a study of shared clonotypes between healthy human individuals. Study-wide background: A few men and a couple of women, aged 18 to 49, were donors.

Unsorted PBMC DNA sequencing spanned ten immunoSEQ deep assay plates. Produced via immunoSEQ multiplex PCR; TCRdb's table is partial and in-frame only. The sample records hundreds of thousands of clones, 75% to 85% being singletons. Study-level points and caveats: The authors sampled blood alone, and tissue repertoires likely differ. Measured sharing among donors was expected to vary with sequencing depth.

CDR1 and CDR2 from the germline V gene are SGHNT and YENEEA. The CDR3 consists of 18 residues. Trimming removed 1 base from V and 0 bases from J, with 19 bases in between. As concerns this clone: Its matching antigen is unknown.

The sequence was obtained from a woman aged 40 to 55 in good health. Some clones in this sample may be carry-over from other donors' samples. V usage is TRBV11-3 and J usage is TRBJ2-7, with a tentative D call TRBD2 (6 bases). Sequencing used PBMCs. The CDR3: CASSLGGGSGGSSYEQYF. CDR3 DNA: TGTGCCAGCAGCTTAGGAGGAGGGTCAGGAGGCAGCTCCTACGAGCAGTACTTC.